The 3 T cell receptor beta chains below come from one sample, sequenced in a study of blood T cell repertoires in COVID-19. TCRdb's table, derived via immunoSEQ multiplex PCR, lists solely in-frame clones and lacks some. The top ten clones hold 15% to 20% of a sample with about 200,000 clones, 70% to 90% of them seen once. Sample: peripheral blood. The receptors originated from a middle-aged man with COVID-19, enrolled during active disease.

This clone was counted once. The chain uses TRBV2 and TRBJ2-2, with D possibly being TRBD2 (5 bases). Trimming cost V 7 bases and J 4 bases, with 16 bases left between them. The CDR3 covers 15 residues. Germline CDR1 SNHLY, CDR2 FYNNEI. The CDR3 nucleotides are TGTGCCAGCAATCGTAGAAGCGGCGGCACCGGGGAGCTGTTTTTT. Its protein product is CASNRRSGGTGELFF.

The rearrangement joins TRBV27 to TRBJ2-2; D is ambiguous. CDR1 MNHEY and CDR2 SMNVEV come from the germline V gene (reference sequence). Deletions cut 0 bases from V and 8 bases from J, with 7 bases between. This CDR3 is built from 13 residues. This CDR3 is CASSLSGWGELFF. In DNA form, the CDR3 reads TGTGCCAGCAGTTTATCGGGCTGGGGGGAGCTGTTTTTT.

The V call is TRBV5-5, the J call TRBJ1-2; TRBD1 matches 9 bases. Germline assignment: CDR1 SGHKS and CDR2 YYEKEE (reference sequence). The CDR3 runs 15 residues. V lost 4 bases to trimming and J lost 4 bases; unmatched junction nucleotides: 8. The CDR3 region has the DNA TGTGCCAGCAGCCATCCGGGACAGGGAGTCTATGGCTACACCTTC. Its protein product is CASSHPGQGVYGYTF.